The T cell receptor (beta chain) described here comes from a study of identical twins. Study-wide results and limits: Cord blood beta clonotypes that were abundant carried fewer insertions, and memory repertoires showed no such trend. Out-of-frame beta chain sequences displayed weaker excess sharing between twins. Partial confounding of zero-insertion analyses by invariant MAIT and iNKT cells was possible.

Notes on this clonotype: The antigen remains unidentified.

With template switching, a universal primer site was added, and the cDNA carried unique molecular identifiers. TCRdb reprocessed the 5' RACE reads with MiXCR, giving one entry per CDR3 protein. Among about 470,000 distinct CDR3 sequences, 20% to 25% were seen once, and the ten largest hold about 2.7%. The germline V and J ends were trimmed by 4 bases and 6 bases, with 10 bases remaining between them. Germline V gene data show CDR1 as MNHNS and CDR2 as SASEGT. This CDR3 has 13 residues. The same sample was also studied in work on T cells expressing NK-cell markers.

The clonotype was recovered from a young woman in good health. The sequenced sample was CD4+ T cells sorted from blood. V and J are TRBV6-1 and TRBJ2-1, with D possibly matching TRBD1 (5 bases). Here the CDR3 reads CASSVVRVNEQFF. Here the CDR3 DNA reads TGTGCCAGCAGTGTGGTCAGGGTCAATGAGCAGTTCTTC.